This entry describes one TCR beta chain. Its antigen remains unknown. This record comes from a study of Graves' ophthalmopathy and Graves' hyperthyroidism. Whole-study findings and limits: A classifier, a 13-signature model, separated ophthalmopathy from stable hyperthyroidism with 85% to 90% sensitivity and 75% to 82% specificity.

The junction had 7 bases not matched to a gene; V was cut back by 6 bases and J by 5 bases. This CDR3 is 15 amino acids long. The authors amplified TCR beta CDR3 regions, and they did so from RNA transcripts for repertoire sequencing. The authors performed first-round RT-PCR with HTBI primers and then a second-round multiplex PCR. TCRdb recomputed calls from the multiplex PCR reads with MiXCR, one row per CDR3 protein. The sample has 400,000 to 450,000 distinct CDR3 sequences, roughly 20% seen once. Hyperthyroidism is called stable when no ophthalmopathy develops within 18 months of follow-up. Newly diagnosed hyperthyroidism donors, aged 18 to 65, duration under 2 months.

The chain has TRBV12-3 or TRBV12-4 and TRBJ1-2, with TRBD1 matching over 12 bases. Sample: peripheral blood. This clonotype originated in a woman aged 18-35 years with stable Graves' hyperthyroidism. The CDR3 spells CASSPGTGGVYGYTF. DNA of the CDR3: TGTGCCAGCAGCCCCGGGACAGGGGGCGTTTATGGCTACACCTTC.